The TCR beta chain described here comes from a study of siplizumab effects on memory and regulatory T cells. This CDR3 has 16 residues. Germline V gene data show CDR1 as SEHNR and CDR2 as FQNEAQ (reference sequence). Trimming stripped 1 base from V and 2 bases from J, with 14 bases between. General study findings and limits: Memory cells that were CD4+ and unstimulated gave rise to alloreactive sequences, which siplizumab significantly reduced. Suppressive capability of dividing Tregs from siplizumab cultures went unverified. Sequences below about 10^-5 frequency were poorly captured, and few alloreactive clones mapped to unstimulated subsets. The study found naive T cells seemingly more diverse than memory cells and seemingly major alloresponse contributors.

With regard to this clone: The antigen remains unidentified.

The assay was immunoSEQ multiplex PCR, and TCRdb's table has in-frame clones only and misses some. The table records about 82,000 clones, over 80% of them present only once. Sequencing was carried out using Tregs sorted from blood. This TCR derives from a human donor in good health. The J gene is TRBJ1-1, the V gene TRBV7-9, with a weak D call TRBD1 (6 bases). Written as DNA, the CDR3 is TGTGCCAGCAGCTTAGAGGGAGGGGGTGGTAACACTGAAGCTTTCTTT. Translated: CASSLEGGGGNTEAFF.